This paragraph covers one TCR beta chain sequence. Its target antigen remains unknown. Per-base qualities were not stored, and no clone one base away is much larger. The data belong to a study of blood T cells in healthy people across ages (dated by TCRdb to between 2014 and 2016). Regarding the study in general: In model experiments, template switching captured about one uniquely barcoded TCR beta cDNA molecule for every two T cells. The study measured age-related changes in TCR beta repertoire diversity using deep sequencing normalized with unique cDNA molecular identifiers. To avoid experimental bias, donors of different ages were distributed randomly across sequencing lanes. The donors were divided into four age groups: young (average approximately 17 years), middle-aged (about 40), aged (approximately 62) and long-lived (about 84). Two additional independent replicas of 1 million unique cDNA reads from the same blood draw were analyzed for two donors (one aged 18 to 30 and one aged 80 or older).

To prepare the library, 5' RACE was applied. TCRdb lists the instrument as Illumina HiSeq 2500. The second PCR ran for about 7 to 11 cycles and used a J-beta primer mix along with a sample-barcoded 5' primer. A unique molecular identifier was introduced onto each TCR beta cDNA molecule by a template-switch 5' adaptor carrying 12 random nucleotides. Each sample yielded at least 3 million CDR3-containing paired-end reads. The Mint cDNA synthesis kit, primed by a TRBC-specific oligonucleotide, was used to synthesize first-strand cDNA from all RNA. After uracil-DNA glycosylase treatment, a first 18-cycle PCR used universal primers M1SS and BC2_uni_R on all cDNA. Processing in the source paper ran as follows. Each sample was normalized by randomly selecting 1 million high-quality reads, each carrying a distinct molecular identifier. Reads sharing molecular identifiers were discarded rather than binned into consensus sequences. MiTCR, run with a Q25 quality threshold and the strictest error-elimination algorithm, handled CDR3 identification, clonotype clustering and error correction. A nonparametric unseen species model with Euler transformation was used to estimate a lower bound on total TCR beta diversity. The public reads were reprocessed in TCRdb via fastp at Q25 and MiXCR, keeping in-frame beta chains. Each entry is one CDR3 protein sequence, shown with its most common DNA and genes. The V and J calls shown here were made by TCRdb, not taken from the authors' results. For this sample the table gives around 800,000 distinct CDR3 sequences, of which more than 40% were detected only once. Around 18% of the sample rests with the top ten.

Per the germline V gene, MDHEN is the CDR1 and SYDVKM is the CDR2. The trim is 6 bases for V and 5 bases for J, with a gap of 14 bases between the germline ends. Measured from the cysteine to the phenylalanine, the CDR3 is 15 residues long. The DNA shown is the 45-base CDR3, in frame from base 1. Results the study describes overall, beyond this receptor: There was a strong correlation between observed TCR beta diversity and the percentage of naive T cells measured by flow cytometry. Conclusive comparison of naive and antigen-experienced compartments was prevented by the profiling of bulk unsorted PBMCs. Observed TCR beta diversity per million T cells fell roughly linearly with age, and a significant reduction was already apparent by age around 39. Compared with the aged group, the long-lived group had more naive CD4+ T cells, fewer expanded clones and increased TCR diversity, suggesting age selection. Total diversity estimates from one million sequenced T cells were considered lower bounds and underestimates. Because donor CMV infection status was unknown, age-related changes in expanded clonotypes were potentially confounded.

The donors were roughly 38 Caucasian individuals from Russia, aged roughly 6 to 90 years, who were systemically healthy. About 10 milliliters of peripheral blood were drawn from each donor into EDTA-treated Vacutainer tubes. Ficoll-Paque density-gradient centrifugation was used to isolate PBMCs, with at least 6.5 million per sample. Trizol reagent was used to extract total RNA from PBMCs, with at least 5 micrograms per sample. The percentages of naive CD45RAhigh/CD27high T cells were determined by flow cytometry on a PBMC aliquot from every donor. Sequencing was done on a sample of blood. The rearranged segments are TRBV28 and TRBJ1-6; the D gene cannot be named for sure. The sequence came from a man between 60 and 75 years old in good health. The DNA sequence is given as TGTGCCAGCAGCCGCGCGACTGTTAATAATTCACCCCTCCACTTT. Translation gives CASSRATVNNSPLHF.